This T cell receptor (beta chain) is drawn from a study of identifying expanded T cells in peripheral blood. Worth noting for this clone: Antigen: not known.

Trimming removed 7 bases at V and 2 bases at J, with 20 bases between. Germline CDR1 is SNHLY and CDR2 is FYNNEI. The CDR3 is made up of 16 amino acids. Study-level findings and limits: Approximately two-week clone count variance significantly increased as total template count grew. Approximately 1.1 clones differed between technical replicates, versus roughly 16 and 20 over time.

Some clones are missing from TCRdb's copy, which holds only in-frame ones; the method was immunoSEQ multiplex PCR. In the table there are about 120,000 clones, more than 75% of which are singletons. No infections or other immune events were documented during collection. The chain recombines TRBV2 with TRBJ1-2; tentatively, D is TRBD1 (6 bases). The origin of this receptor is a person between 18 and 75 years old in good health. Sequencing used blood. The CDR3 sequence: CASTPEGRTANYGYTF. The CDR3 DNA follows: TGTGCCAGCACCCCCGAAGGGAGGACAGCGAACTATGGCTACACCTTC.